This T cell receptor (beta chain) was documented in a study of blood T cell repertoires in COVID-19. Recruitment covered over 20 US areas and drew participants whose ages spanned about 18 to 100 years. Each participant's cohort was designated according to participant-reported clinical history. Only in-frame clones appear in the TCRdb table, and some are missing; sequencing was by immunoSEQ multiplex PCR. The sample has 180,000 or so clones, approximately 80% seen once. Germline assignment: CDR1 LNHDA and CDR2 SQIVND (reference sequence). The CDR3 has 17 amino acids. Trimming shortened V by 2 bases and J by 0 bases, and 13 bases separated the two germline ends.

This TCR was sampled from a man in his 60s who had been exposed to COVID-19. The chain has TRBV19 and TRBJ2-2, with D possibly TRBD1 on 6 matching bases. The sample consisted of PBMCs or T cells enriched from blood (not recorded which). The DNA of the CDR3 is TGTGCCAGTAGTATAACTCCCGGGACACCGAACACCGGGGAGCTGTTTTTT. Protein sequence: CASSITPGTPNTGELFF. Together with reference TRBV19 and TRBJ2-2, the CDR3 gives the full variable domain: DGGITQSPKYLFRKEGQNVTLSCEQNLNHDAMYWYRQDPGQGLRLIYYSQIVNDFQKGDIAEGYSVSREKKESFPLTVTSAQKNPTAFYLCASSITPGTPNTGELFFGEGSRLTVL.